What follows are 3 T cell receptor beta chains derived from one specimen sequenced in a study of T-cell reconstitution after alpha-beta-depleted transplantation in children (dated by TCRdb to 2016 to 2017). The method was PCR. Sequencing relied on an Illumina HiSeq 2500. Molecular barcoding was employed in the preparation of TCR libraries, with unique molecular identifiers being used to normalize TCRbeta repertoire quantification. TCRdb handled the public reads itself, with Q25 trimming in fastp and clone calling in MiXCR, and kept productive beta chains. Rows are combined by CDR3 protein, so each entry shows the most common genes and DNA. This sample gives roughly 500,000 distinct CDR3 sequences in total; around 13% of them show up just once. Roughly 5.4% of the sample is taken by the ten largest. This sample comprised PBMCs from the stem cell graft donor, obtained from the stem cell graft. The receptors were gathered from a human donor who donated a stem cell graft to a child with combined immunodeficiency.

This clonotype was counted a single time. V is TRBV20-1 and J is TRBJ2-4; D is undetermined. V lost 4 bases, J lost 8 bases, and 15 bases lay in between. This CDR3 is 13 amino acids long. Germline V gives CDR1 DFQATT, CDR2 SNEGSKA (reference sequence). The CDR3 coding sequence is TGCAGTGCTACTTCCCCCTGGGGTGACATTCAGTACTTC. Translation gives CSATSPWGDIQYF.

This clonotype was detected only once. The chain has TRBV4-3 and TRBJ1-6, with 7 bases lining up with TRBD1. V shed 1 base, J shed 7 bases, and the junction held 4 bases outside the gene matches. The germline gives CDR1 LGHNA, CDR2 YSLEER. This CDR3 comprises 15 residues. In DNA form, the CDR3 reads TGCGCCAGCAGCCAAGTGACAGGGAGGAATTCACCCCTCCACTTT. This encodes CASSQVTGRNSPLHF.

This sequence joins TRBV5-1 and TRBJ1-3, with 9 bases that match TRBD1. The CDR3 is 16 amino acids. Trimming at V came to 4 bases and at J to 2 bases, leaving 7 bases not matched to a gene. CDR1 is SGHRS, CDR2 YFSETQ, per germline. CDR3 nucleotides: TGCGCCAGCAGCCGATCCGGGACAGGGACTGGAAACACCATATATTTT. Its translation is CASSRSGTGTGNTIYF.